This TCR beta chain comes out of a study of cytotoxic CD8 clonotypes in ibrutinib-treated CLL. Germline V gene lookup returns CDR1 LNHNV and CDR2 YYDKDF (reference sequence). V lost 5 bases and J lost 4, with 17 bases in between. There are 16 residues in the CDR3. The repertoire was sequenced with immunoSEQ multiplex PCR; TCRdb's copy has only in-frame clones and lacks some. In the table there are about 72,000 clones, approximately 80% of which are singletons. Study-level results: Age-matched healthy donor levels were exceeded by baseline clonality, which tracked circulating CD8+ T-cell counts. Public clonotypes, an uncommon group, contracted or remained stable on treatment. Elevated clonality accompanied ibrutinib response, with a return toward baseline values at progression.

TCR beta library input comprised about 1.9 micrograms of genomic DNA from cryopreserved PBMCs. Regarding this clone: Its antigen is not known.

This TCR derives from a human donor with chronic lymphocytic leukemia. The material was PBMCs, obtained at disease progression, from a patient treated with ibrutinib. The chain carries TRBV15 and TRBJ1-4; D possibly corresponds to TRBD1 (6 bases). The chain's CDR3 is CATSLAVAGVNEKLFF. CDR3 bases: TGTGCCACCAGCTTGGCCGTGGCAGGGGTTAATGAAAAACTGTTTTTT.